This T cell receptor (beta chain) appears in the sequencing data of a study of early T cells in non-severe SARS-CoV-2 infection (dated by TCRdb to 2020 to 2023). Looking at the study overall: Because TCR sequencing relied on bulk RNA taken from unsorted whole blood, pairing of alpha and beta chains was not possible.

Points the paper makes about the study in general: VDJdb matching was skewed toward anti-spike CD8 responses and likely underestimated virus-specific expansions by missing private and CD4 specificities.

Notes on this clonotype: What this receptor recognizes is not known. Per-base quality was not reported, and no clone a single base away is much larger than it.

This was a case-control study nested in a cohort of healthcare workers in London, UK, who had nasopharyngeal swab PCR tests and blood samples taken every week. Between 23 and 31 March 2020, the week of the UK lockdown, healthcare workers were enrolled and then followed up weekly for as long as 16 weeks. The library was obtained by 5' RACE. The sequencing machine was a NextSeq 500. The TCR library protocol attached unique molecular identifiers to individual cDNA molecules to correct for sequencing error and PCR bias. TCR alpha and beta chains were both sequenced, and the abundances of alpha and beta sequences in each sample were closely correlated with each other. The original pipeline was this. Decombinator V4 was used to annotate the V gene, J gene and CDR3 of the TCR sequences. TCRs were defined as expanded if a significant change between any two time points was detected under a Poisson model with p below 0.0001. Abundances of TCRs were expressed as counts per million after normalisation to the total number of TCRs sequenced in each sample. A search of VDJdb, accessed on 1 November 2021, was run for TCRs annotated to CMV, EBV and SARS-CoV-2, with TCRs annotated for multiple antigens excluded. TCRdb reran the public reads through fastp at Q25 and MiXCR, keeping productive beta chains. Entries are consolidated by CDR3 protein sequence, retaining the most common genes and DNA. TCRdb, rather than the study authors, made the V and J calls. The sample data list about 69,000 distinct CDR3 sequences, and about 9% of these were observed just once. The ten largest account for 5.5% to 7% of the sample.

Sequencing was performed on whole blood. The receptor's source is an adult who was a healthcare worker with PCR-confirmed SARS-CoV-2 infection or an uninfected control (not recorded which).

The base sequence is TGCAGTGCTTTAGCGGGGTTCGCCTACAATGAGCAGTTCTTC. Translated, it gives CSALAGFAYNEQFF. The chain is made from TRBV20-1 and TRBJ2-1; TRBD2 matches 8 bases in the middle. The CDR3 runs 14 residues from the cysteine to the phenylalanine. Only the CDR3 part of the read is kept: 42 bases, read in frame from the first base. CDR1 and CDR2 are drawn from the germline V gene (reference sequence): DFQATT, SNEGSKA. V ends up 5 bases short and J 2 bases short, with an unmatched junction base count of 5.